A single sample gave rise to the 18 T cell receptor beta chains below, sequenced in a study of blood T cell repertoires in COVID-19. The method was immunoSEQ multiplex PCR; TCRdb's version includes in-frame clones alone and lacks a portion of them. In the table there are some 100,000 clones, 80% to 90% of which are singletons. Sequencing input: PBMCs or T cells enriched from blood (not recorded which). The receptor source for this set is a woman aged 50 to 65 who had recovered from COVID-19.

The chain recombines TRBV6-1 with TRBJ1-2; TRBD1 matches 9 bases. There are 18 residues in the CDR3. Germline CDR1 MNHNS, CDR2 SASEGT. Trimming cost V 2 bases and J 7 bases; bases outside gene matches: 17. The CDR3 reads CASSESTGQGGPLSGYTF. CDR3 bases: TGTGCCAGCAGTGAATCGACGGGACAGGGAGGTCCGTTGAGTGGCTACACCTTC.

The rearrangement links TRBV5-6 to TRBJ2-7, with 7 positions matching TRBD2. V dropped 3 bases and J dropped 7; count of bases not matched to a gene: 16. CDR1 is SGHDT and CDR2 is YYEEEE in the germline V gene. The CDR3 sequence is 16 residues long. CDR3 sequence reads: CASSSDVAAGASEQYF. CDR3 sequence (DNA): TGTGCCAGCAGCTCGGATGTTGCGGCGGGAGCGTCGGAGCAGTACTTC.

The chain uses TRBV19 and TRBJ2-1; TRBD2 matches at 9 bases. This CDR3 is built from 13 residues. With V trimmed by 5 bases and J by 8 bases, 4 bases remained unmatched. Germline V gene lookup returns CDR1 LNHDA and CDR2 SQIVND (reference sequence). CDR3 DNA: TGTGCCAGTAGTCGACTAGCGGTCGATGAGCAGTTCTTC. Protein product: CASSRLAVDEQFF. The variable domain in full, with the rest retrieved from reference TRBV19 and TRBJ2-1, is DGGITQSPKYLFRKEGQNVTLSCEQNLNHDAMYWYRQDPGQGLRLIYYSQIVNDFQKGDIAEGYSVSREKKESFPLTVTSAQKNPTAFYLCASSRLAVDEQFFGPGTRLTVL.

The rearrangement joins TRBV14 to TRBJ1-4, with a tentative D call TRBD1 (6 bases). Germline CDR1 and CDR2: SGHDN and FVKESK. Trimming removed 1 base from V and 6 bases from J, with 9 bases in between. The CDR3 is 14 residues long. CDR3 in amino acids: CASSQVRQDEKLFF. The CDR3 DNA sequence: TGTGCCAGCAGCCAAGTTCGACAGGATGAAAAACTGTTTTTT.

This clone was detected once. The CDR3 here is CASSFSGTGEETQYF. The CDR3 region has the DNA TGTGCCAGCAGCTTTAGCGGGACAGGGGAAGAGACCCAGTACTTC. V and J are TRBV7-9 and TRBJ2-5, with 10 nucleotides matching TRBD1. Losses at the gene ends were 3 bases for V and 3 bases for J; bases not matched to a gene: 4. Germline V gene sequence: CDR1 SEHNR, CDR2 FQNEAQ (reference sequence). This CDR3 contains 15 residues.

The gene calls are TRBV3-1 (or the pseudogene TRBV3-2) and TRBJ1-3; D gene ambiguous. This CDR3 spans 13 amino acids. Looked up from germline, CDR1 is LGHDT and CDR2 is YNNKEL (reference sequence). Trimming took 1 base from V and 6 from J, leaving 7 bases between them. CDR3: CASSQGLVNTIYF. CDR3 coding DNA: TGTGCCAGCAGCCAAGGTTTAGTAAACACCATATATTTT.

This chain connects TRBV28 to TRBJ2-2; TRBD1 aligns across 7 bases. The CDR3 runs 15 residues. The germline V gene has CDR1 MDHEN and CDR2 SYDVKM. J lost 2 bases, V lost 3 bases, and 3 bases had no gene match. CDR3 nucleotide sequence: TGTGCCAGCAGTTTGGGGACAGCCAACACCGGGGAGCTGTTTTTT. Residues: CASSLGTANTGELFF.

This chain connects TRBV18 to TRBJ1-5, with 10 bases that match TRBD1. V gave up 5 bases and J gave up 5 bases; unmatched junction bases: 0. Germline CDR1 and CDR2: KGHSH and LQKENI. The CDR3 length is 13 residues. The CDR3 bases are TGTGCCAGCTCAGGACAGGGGGATCAGCCCCAGCATTTT. Translating it yields CASSGQGDQPQHF.

The chain combines TRBV27 with TRBJ1-3, with D perhaps matching TRBD1 (5 bases). Deletions cut 5 bases from V and 4 bases from J, with 24 bases between. The CDR3 sequence is 18 residues long. Germline V CDR1 and CDR2: MNHEY, SMNVEV (reference sequence). The CDR3 DNA reads as TGTGCCAGCAGTCGAAGAGCCAGTGGGGGGAGCTCAGGAAACACCATATATTTT. This encodes CASSRRASGGSSGNTIYF.

V and J are TRBV18 and TRBJ2-7, with TRBD1 matching over 8 bases. The germline V gene has CDR1 KGHSH and CDR2 LQKENI. With V trimmed by 3 bases and J by 4 bases, 5 bases remained unmatched. This CDR3 is built from 14 residues. This CDR3 is CASSPGQVLYEQYF. CDR3 DNA: TGTGCCAGCTCACCGGGACAGGTCTTATACGAGCAGTACTTC.

This chain links TRBV6-5 with TRBJ2-3; 11 bases match TRBD1. CDR1 is MNHEY and CDR2 is SVGAGI in the germline V gene. V was clipped by 0 bases and J by 3 bases; unmatched bases: 2. The CDR3 is 16 amino acids. CDR3 bases: TGTGCCAGCAGTTACTCGGGGACAGGGGGTACAGATACGCAGTATTTT. Translating gives CASSYSGTGGTDTQYF.

The rearrangement uses TRBV7-2 and TRBJ2-2; TRBD2 might be the D (6 bases). Germline values: CDR1 SGHTA, CDR2 FQGNSA. V lost 4 bases to trimming and J lost 6 bases, with 24 bases between them. The CDR3 covers 18 residues. In DNA, the CDR3 is TGTGCCAGCAGCTCCCCGCCTAGAAGGAGGGGTACACCCGGGGAGCTGTTTTTT. Its translation is CASSSPPRRRGTPGELFF.

This clone was recorded once. The V gene is TRBV6-5, the J gene TRBJ2-1, with D possibly being TRBD1 (6 bases). The V end was cut by 0 bases, the J end by 7 bases, with 10 bases between. There are 14 residues in the CDR3. Germline-derived CDR1 and CDR2 are MNHEY and SVGAGI. The CDR3 protein is CASSYSGGKNEQFF. In DNA, the CDR3 is TGTGCCAGCAGTTACTCAGGGGGTAAAAATGAGCAGTTCTTC.

The J gene is TRBJ1-2, the V gene TRBV11-2; a weak D match, TRBD1 (5 bases). This CDR3 region has 14 residues. Germline lookup yields CDR1 SGHAT and CDR2 FQNNGV. V lost 2 bases and J lost 7, with 14 bases in between. CDR3 amino acids: CASSLYLTGGGYTF. The CDR3 DNA reads as TGTGCCAGCAGCTTATACCTCACAGGTGGTGGCTACACCTTC.

J is TRBJ2-1 and V is TRBV19; 8 bases map to TRBD2. Germline loops: CDR1 LNHDA, CDR2 SQIVND (reference sequence). The V segment lost 3 bases and the J segment 15 bases; nucleotides outside the gene matches: 19. The CDR3 has 16 amino acids. CDR3 sequence reads: CASSMEGGGLVVPRFF. CDR3 bases: TGTGCCAGTAGTATGGAGGGGGGGGGACTAGTCGTTCCGCGGTTCTTC.

This chain links TRBV15 with TRBJ2-3; 12 nucleotides line up with TRBD2. CDR1 is LNHNV, CDR2 YYDKDF, per germline (reference sequence). V lost 3 bases to trimming and J lost 5 bases; unmatched junction nucleotides: 9. The CDR3 is 17 amino acids. The CDR3 is CATSSLSSGRAQDTQYF. The CDR3 bases are TGTGCCACCAGCAGCCTGTCTAGCGGGAGGGCCCAAGATACGCAGTATTTT.

This chain uses TRBV28 with TRBJ2-7; the match to TRBD2 covers 13 bases. The CDR3 runs 15 residues. V lost 9 bases and J lost 5; bases outside the gene matches: 10. CDR1 and CDR2 (germline): MDHEN, SYDVKM. The CDR3 DNA reads TGTGCCAGTGTCGGACTAGCGGGGGACTTACACGAGCAGTACTTC. It yields the protein CASVGLAGDLHEQYF.

The chain has TRBV2 and TRBJ1-1; D is perhaps TRBD1 (6 bases). Trimming shortened V by 8 bases and J by 4 bases, and 17 bases separated the two germline ends. Per germline, CDR1 SNHLY and CDR2 FYNNEI. The CDR3 has 14 residues. This CDR3 is CASGQKGMGTEAFF. CDR3 DNA sequence: TGTGCCAGCGGACAGAAGGGCATGGGCACTGAAGCTTTCTTT.